This T cell receptor (beta chain) was identified in a study of blood T cell repertoires in COVID-19 (dated by TCRdb to about 2020). Turning to the overall study: The collaborator samples originated in the United States, Italy and Spain and spanned the acute and convalescent phases of COVID-19. The dataset comprised deeply sampled blood TCRbeta repertoires from subjects exposed to, actively infected with, or recovered from COVID-19. HLA class I and class II types, where available, came from metadata supplied by the sample provider rather than from assay-based typing. The prospective study material was composed of cDNA or gDNA derived from T cells, B-cell-depleted T cells, or PBMCs. The samples were drawn from the first 160 participants of the ongoing ImmuneRACE study and from some 1,300 subjects provided by 6 global collaborators. The repertoires were made available in a free public database intended to serve as a resource for research on the immune response to SARS-CoV-2. Nearly every sample came with metadata listing a de-identified subject ID, COVID-19 status, age in years and sex.

Another Seattle source contributed samples from volunteer blood donors who had recovered from COVID-19. The collaborating institutions used their own protocols to collect whole blood in K2EDTA tubes. For TCRbeta analysis, collaborators shipped samples as frozen whole blood, isolated PBMCs, or DNA extracted from either of those sample types. TCRbeta CDR3 regions were amplified from genomic DNA by means of the immunoSEQ Assay, a bias-controlled multiplex PCR. Under the source paper's analysis protocol: Within the assay, amplification of reference gene primers was used to estimate how many nucleated cells each sample contained. Sequence reads were collapsed and filtered to measure the absolute abundance of every unique TCRbeta CDR3 rearrangement. For each sample, productive Simpson clonality was calculated as the square root of Simpson's diversity index over productive rearrangements. This is the immuneACCESS table as TCRdb keeps it, with only in-frame sequences that have V and J called. A part of the clones is gone; compared with another copy, unresolved V genes explain less than half, and the rest is unexplained. The V and J calls and clone size are taken from that table; D and trimming were inferred from the DNA. The sample table lists some 240,000 clones, about 83% of them with a count of one. The top ten clonotypes cover over 1.5% of the sample.

CDR3 length: 16 amino acids, cysteine to phenylalanine. Of the read, only the CDR3 DNA is kept; its 48 bases are in frame from base 1. As encoded in the germline V gene, CDR1 is SNHLY while CDR2 is FYNNEI. The V and J ends are trimmed by 2 bases and 0 bases, leaving 11 bases between them. On the study overall, not on this receptor specifically: How much clinical and demographic metadata was included differed by source and by participant, and the metadata was provided uncurated.

Notes on this clone: No cognate antigen has been identified for it. Base qualities are not recorded, but no much larger clone differs from it by a single base.

The sequencing input was peripheral blood. The TCR sequence derives from a woman aged 40 to 50 who had recovered from COVID-19. In this chain, TRBV2 is recombined with TRBJ1-5; the D segment cannot be called with confidence. The CDR3 reads as follows: CASSEHRSYSNQPQHF. The base sequence is TGTGCCAGCAGTGAACATCGCAGTTATAGCAATCAGCCCCAGCATTTT.